This TCR beta chain was observed in a study of blood T cell repertoires in COVID-19. At the level of the study: Donors in the United States, Italy and Spain gave samples during acute or convalescent COVID-19.

Original data processing: Amplification from reference gene primers served as the basis for estimated nucleated cell counts. The repertoire was sequenced with immunoSEQ multiplex PCR; TCRdb's copy has only in-frame clones and lacks some. The DNA was the basis for D and trimming; V, J and clone size are from that table. The table has under 400,000 clones, 80% to 90% seen once. The CDR3 sequence is 17 residues long. V was pared by 7 bases and J by 8 bases, with 14 bases of the junction left unmatched. Germline V CDR1 and CDR2: LNHDA, SQIVND (reference sequence). Enrolled through a virtual design, the participants were between about 18 and 100 years of age and came from about two dozen US areas.

The clonotype comes from a woman in her thirties or forties with acute COVID-19. The chain has TRBV19 and TRBJ1-4; 12 bases are a match to TRBD1. Sequencing used PBMCs or T cells enriched from blood (not recorded which). CDR3 residues: CASTPTGTGGGWEKLFF. The CDR3, as DNA: TGTGCCAGTACCCCTACCGGGACAGGGGGCGGGTGGGAAAAACTGTTTTTT.